The rows below give T cell receptor beta chains drawn from one sample of a study of blood T cell repertoires in COVID-19. The table came from immunoSEQ multiplex PCR; TCRdb's copy has only in-frame clones and leaves some out. The sample comprises about 66,000 clones, roughly 80% of which are singletons, and just over 6.5% rests with the top ten. Sequencing was carried out using peripheral blood. These receptors originate from a man aged 55 to 69 with acute or convalescent COVID-19. CDR3s include the opening cysteine and the closing phenylalanine or tryptophan.

TRBV5-1,TRBJ1-1,CASSTNLNTEAFF
TRBV3-1/TRBV3-2,TRBJ1-4,CASSPWRTATNEKLFF
TRBV2,TRBJ2-1,CASNYQGKNEQFF
TRBV7-2,TRBJ2-5,CASSGSWQETQYF
TRBV30,TRBJ1-5,CAWSVRDRGSNQPQHF
TRBV18,TRBJ2-5,CASSPPGTLAGETQYF
TRBV19,TRBJ1-5,CASSNKQGGNQPQHF
TRBV4-1,TRBJ1-2,CASSQEQTGNGGYTF
TRBV7-8,TRBJ2-2,CASSLYGASGENTGELFF
TRBV5-8,TRBJ1-5,CASSLSRKGQGYYQPQHF
TRBV18,TRBJ2-2,CASSPQRGNTGELFF
TRBV9,TRBJ1-2,CASSATTGGINGYTF
TRBV7-9,TRBJ2-2,CAGNRVPGELFF
TRBV30,TRBJ1-5,CAWRPPGTENQPQHF
TRBV28,TRBJ1-6,CASSFGDRGWSPLHF
TRBV19,TRBJ2-3,CASSTATVPRDTQYF
TRBV11-3,TRBJ1-4,CASSLEQPGEKLFF
TRBV5-1,TRBJ2-2,CASSLNGEGTGELFF
TRBV19,TRBJ1-6,CASSKDTDSPLHF
TRBV19,TRBJ2-2,CASSIRKPSSVELFF